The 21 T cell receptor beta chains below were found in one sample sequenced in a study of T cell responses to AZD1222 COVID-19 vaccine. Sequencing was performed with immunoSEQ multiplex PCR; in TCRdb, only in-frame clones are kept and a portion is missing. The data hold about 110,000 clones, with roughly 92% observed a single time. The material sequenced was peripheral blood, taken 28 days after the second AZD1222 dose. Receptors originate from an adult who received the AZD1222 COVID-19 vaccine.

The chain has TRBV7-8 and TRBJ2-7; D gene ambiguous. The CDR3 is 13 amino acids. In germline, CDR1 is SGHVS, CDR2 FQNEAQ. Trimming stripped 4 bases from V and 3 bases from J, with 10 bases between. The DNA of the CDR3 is TGTGCCAGCAGCTCCCGTGAGATCTACGAGCAGTACTTC. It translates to CASSSREIYEQYF.

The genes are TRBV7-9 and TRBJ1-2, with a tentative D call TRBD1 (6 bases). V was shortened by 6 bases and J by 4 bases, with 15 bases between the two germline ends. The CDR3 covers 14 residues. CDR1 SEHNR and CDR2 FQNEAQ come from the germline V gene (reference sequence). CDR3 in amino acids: CASRGAGVSYGYTF. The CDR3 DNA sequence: TGTGCCAGCAGGGGTGCAGGGGTGTCCTATGGCTACACCTTC.

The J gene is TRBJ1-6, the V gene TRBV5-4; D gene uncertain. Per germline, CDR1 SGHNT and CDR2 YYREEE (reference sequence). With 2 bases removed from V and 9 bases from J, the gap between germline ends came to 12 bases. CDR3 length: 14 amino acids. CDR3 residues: CASSFPGVGSPLHF. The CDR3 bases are TGTGCCAGCAGCTTCCCCGGGGTTGGTTCACCCCTCCACTTT.

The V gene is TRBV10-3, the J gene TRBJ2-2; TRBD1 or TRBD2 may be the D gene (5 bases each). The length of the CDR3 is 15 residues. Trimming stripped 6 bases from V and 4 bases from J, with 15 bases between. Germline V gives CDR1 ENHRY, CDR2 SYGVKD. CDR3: CAISYGGFGTGELFF. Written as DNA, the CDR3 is TGTGCCATCAGCTATGGGGGATTCGGCACCGGGGAGCTGTTTTTT.

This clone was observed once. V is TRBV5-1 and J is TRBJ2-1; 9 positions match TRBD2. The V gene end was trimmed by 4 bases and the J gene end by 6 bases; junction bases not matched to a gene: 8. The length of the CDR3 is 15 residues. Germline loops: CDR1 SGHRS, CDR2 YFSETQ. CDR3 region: CASSPVAGAGNEQFF. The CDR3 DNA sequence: TGCGCCAGCAGCCCAGTAGCGGGGGCTGGCAATGAGCAGTTCTTC.

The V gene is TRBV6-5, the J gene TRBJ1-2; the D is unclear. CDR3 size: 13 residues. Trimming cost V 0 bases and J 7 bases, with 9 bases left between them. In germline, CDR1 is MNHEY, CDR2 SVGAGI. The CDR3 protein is CASSYSTRVGYTF. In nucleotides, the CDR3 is TGTGCCAGCAGTTACTCGACACGAGTTGGCTACACCTTC.

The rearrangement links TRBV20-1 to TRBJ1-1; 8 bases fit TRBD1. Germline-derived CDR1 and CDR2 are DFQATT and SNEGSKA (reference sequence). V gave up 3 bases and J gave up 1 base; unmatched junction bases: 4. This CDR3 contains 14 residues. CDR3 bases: TGCAGTGCTAGTCAGCAGGGGGCGAACACTGAAGCTTTCTTT. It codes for CSASQQGANTEAFF.

CDR3 in DNA: TGTGCCAGCAGCCTAGGACGGGAAGCTAACTATGGCTACACCTTC. It yields the protein CASSLGREANYGYTF. J is TRBJ1-2 and V is TRBV7-2; D remains ambiguous. Germline V gene data show CDR1 as SGHTA and CDR2 as FQGNSA. This CDR3 comprises 15 residues. Trimming removed 5 bases at V and 0 bases at J, with 13 bases between.

This chain's CDR3 is CASGSPEMNTEAFF. For the CDR3, the DNA is TGTGCGAGCGGCAGCCCCGAGATGAACACTGAAGCTTTCTTT. The chain links TRBV3-1 (or the pseudogene TRBV3-2) to TRBJ1-1; D remains ambiguous. The CDR3 is 14 residues long. Germline CDR1 and CDR2: LGHDT and YNNKEL (reference sequence).

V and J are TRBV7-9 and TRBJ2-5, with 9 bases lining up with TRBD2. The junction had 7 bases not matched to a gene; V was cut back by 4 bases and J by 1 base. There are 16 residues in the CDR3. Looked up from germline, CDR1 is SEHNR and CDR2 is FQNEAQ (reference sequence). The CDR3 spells CASSSRTSAIQETQYF. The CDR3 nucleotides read TGTGCCAGCAGCTCCCGGACTAGCGCTATCCAAGAGACCCAGTACTTC.

The CDR3 here is CASSGRPGQYNSPLHF. DNA for the CDR3: TGTGCCAGCAGCGGTAGACCGGGACAGTATAATTCACCCCTCCACTTT. The chain couples TRBV5-6 to TRBJ1-6, with 7 bases matching TRBD1. Germline-derived CDR1 and CDR2 are SGHDT and YYEEEE. The CDR3 loop spans 16 amino acids. J gave up 4 bases and V 4 bases, and 8 bases lay outside the gene matches. Combining the CDR3 with reference TRBV5-6 and TRBJ1-6 gives the whole variable domain DAGVTQSPTHLIKTRGQQVTLRCSPKSGHDTVSWYQQALGQGPQFIFQYYEEEERQRGNFPDRFSGHQFPNYSSELNVNALLLGDSALYLCASSGRPGQYNSPLHFGNGTRLTVT.

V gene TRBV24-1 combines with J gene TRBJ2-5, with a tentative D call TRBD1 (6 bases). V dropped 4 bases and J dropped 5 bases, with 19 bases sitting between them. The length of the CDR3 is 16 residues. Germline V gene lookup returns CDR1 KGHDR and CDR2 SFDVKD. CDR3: CATSELGQGNLETQYF. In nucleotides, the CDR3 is TGTGCCACCAGTGAGTTGGGACAAGGAAACTTGGAGACCCAGTACTTC.

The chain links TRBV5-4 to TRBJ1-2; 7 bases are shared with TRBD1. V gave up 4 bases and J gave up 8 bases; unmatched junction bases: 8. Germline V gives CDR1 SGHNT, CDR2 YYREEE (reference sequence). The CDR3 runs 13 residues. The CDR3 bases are TGTGCCAGCAGCCTTGACAGGGAGGAAGGCTACACCTTC. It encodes CASSLDREEGYTF.

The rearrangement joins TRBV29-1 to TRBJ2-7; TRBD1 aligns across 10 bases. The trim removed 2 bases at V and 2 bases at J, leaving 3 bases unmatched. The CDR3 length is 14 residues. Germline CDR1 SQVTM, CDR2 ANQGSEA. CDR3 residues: CSVETGQGAYEQYF. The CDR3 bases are TGCAGCGTTGAAACCGGACAGGGGGCCTACGAGCAGTACTTC.

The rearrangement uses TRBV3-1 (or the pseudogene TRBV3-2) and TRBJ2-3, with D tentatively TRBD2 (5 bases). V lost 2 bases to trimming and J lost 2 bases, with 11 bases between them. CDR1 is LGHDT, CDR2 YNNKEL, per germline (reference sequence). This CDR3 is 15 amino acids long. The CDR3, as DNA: TGTGCCAGCAGCCAATCAGCGGCTTACACAGATACGCAGTATTTT. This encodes CASSQSAAYTDTQYF.

The CDR3 reads CAWAPGRGRTGAEAFF. The CDR3 DNA sequence: TGTGCCTGGGCGCCCGGGAGAGGCAGGACGGGCGCTGAAGCTTTCTTT. The chain combines TRBV30 with TRBJ1-1; unclear D gene. The CDR3 has 16 amino acids. Trimming stripped 5 bases from V and 6 bases from J, with 25 bases between. The germline gives CDR1 GTSNPN, CDR2 SVGIG (reference sequence).

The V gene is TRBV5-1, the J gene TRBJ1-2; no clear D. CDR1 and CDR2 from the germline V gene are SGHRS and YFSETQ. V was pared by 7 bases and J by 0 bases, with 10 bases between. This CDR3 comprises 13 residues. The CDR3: CASFNSPNYGYTF. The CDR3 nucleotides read TGCGCCAGCTTTAATTCTCCTAACTATGGCTACACCTTC.

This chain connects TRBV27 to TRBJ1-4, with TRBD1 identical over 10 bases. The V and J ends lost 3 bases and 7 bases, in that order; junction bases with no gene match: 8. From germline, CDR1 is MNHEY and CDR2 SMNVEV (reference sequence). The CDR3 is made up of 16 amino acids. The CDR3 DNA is TGTGCCAGCAGTTTCCTCTCCGGGACAGGGGTTGAAAAACTGTTTTTT. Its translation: CASSFLSGTGVEKLFF.

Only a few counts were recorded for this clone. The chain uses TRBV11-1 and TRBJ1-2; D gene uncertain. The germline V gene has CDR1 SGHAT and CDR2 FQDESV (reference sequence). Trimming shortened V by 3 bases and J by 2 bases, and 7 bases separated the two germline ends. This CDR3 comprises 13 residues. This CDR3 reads CASSFGGNYGYTF. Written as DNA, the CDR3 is TGTGCCAGCAGCTTCGGAGGGAACTATGGCTACACCTTC.

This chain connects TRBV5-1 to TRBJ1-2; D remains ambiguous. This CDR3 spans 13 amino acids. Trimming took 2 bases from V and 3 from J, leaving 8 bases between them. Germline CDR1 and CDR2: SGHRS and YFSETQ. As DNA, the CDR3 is TGCGCCAGCAGCTTTTCTGGGGACTATGGCTACACCTTC. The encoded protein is CASSFSGDYGYTF.

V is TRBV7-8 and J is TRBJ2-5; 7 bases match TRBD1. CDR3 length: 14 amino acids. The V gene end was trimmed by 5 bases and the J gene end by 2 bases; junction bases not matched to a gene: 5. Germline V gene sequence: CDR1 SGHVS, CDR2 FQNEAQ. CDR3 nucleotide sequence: TGTGCCAGCAGCCCCGACAGGGTACAAGAGACCCAGTACTTC. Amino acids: CASSPDRVQETQYF.